This T cell receptor (beta chain) was recorded in a study of human T cells and chemical hapten exposure. This CDR3 spans 15 amino acids. The germline V gene has CDR1 DFQATT and CDR2 SNEGSKA (reference sequence). Unmatched junction bases numbered 10, after V lost 3 bases and J lost 7 bases. Per the original data handling: There were a median of approximately 88,000 TCRs per sample, with a range from roughly 20,000 to 700,000. TCRdb fed the RACE reads into MiXCR, producing one record per CDR3 protein. The V and J calls come from TCRdb's annotation, not from the publication. Here the sample spans roughly 40,000 distinct CDR3 sequences, around 12% being singletons. This clonotype was recorded at least ten times. Stated time point: pre-sensitization, week 0. Treatment: therapeutic diphenylcyclopropenone sensitization with weekly scalp DPC.

V usage is TRBV20-1 and J usage is TRBJ1-5, with TRBD1 matching 9 bases. This specimen was whole blood, taken in connection with sensitization to the hapten diphenylcyclopropenone (DPC). This TCR came from a woman in her thirties with alopecia areata. Some clones in this sample may be carry-over from other donors' samples. The chain's CDR3 is CSARRGQGDRQPQHF. The CDR3 nucleotides are TGCAGTGCTAGGCGGGGACAGGGTGACAGACAGCCCCAGCATTTT.